This T cell receptor (beta chain) is from a study of PD-1 blockade in classical Hodgkin lymphoma. Findings and limits, study-wide: Repertoire differences lack defined causes, possibly disease activity or prior therapy.

Note on this clone: Its antigen remains unidentified.

Every patient had relapsed following autologous stem cell transplantation, and cohorts differed in brentuximab vedotin exposure. Generated by immunoSEQ multiplex PCR, the TCRdb table keeps only in-frame clones and is missing some. The table includes about 19,000 clones, less than 85% detected once. V lost 5 bases to trimming and J lost 3 bases, with 5 bases between them. The germline V gene encodes CDR1 SNHLY and CDR2 FYNNEI. The CDR3 loop spans 11 amino acids. The receptor was derived from a human donor with classical Hodgkin lymphoma. This chain links TRBV2 with TRBJ2-7; D is unresolved. The sample here was peripheral blood mononuclear cells (PBMCs), taken at baseline. CDR3 region: CASSLGYEQYF. The CDR3 nucleotides are TGTGCCAGCAGTCTCGGCTACGAGCAGTACTTC.